Below, 13 T cell receptor beta chains from the same sample are listed, as sequenced in a study of early stage breast cancer tumors. Assay: immunoSEQ multiplex PCR; the TCRdb copy retains only in-frame clones and omits some. The repertoire includes about 9,000 clones, around 71% of them detected once, and roughly 7% sits in the top ten. The specimen was breast tumor tissue. The receptors derive from a person aged 45 to 59 with breast cancer.

The chain carries TRBV4-2 and TRBJ2-4, with no clear D. The CDR3 extends over 15 amino acids. The germline gives CDR1 LGHNA, CDR2 YNFKEQ. V was shortened by 1 base and J by 7 bases, with 14 bases between the two germline ends. Here the CDR3 reads CASSQGAPGNNIQYF. DNA for the CDR3: TGTGCCAGCAGCCAAGGGGCTCCAGGCAACAACATTCAGTACTTC.

This clone was seen a handful of times. This chain connects TRBV14 to TRBJ2-7, with D unresolved. The V gene's germline CDR1 is SGHDN and CDR2 FVKESK. The CDR3 is 13 residues long. Trimming shortened V by 4 bases and J by 3 bases, and 10 bases separated the two germline ends. The CDR3 loop is CASSLASYYEQYF. As DNA, the CDR3 is TGTGCCAGCAGCCTTGCAAGCTACTACGAGCAGTACTTC.

The chain joins TRBV2 to TRBJ2-5; 12 bases are a match to TRBD1. The CDR3 length is 14 residues. The germline V gene has CDR1 SNHLY and CDR2 FYNNEI. V lost 6 bases and J lost 5; bases outside the gene matches: 4. The CDR3 loop is CASSGTGGAETQYF. Written as DNA, the CDR3 is TGTGCCAGCAGCGGGACAGGGGGCGCGGAGACCCAGTACTTC.

V is TRBV7-9 and J is TRBJ2-2, with 9 nucleotides matching TRBD2. CDR1 is SEHNR, CDR2 FQNEAQ, per germline (reference sequence). The CDR3 is 17 residues long. The V and J ends lost 1 base and 4 bases, in that order; junction bases with no gene match: 7. In DNA form, the CDR3 reads TGTGCCAGCAGCTTAGTAGCGGGAGTTCTCTTCACCGGGGAGCTGTTTTTT. This gives the protein CASSLVAGVLFTGELFF.

The V and J genes are TRBV19 and TRBJ1-4; D not resolved. The CDR3 consists of 15 residues. Trimming removed 7 bases from V and 0 bases from J, with 12 bases in between. Per germline, CDR1 LNHDA and CDR2 SQIVND (reference sequence). Here the CDR3 reads CASTQSRSTNEKLFF. The CDR3 DNA follows: TGTGCCAGTACTCAAAGTCGGTCAACTAATGAAAAACTGTTTTTT.

This chain joins TRBV5-4 and TRBJ1-1; a possible D gene is TRBD1 (5 bases). Germline loops: CDR1 SGHNT, CDR2 YYREEE (reference sequence). The V end lost 4 bases, the J end lost 1 base, and 14 bases lay between the germline ends. The CDR3 has 15 residues. The CDR3 loop reads CASSPSGRGNTEAFF. The CDR3 DNA sequence: TGTGCCAGCAGCCCCTCCGGGAGGGGGAACACTGAAGCTTTCTTT.

The V and J genes are TRBV2 and TRBJ2-1; 11 bases agree with TRBD2. The germline V gene encodes CDR1 SNHLY and CDR2 FYNNEI. This CDR3 spans 15 amino acids. V was pared by 6 bases and J by 7 bases, with 8 bases of the junction left unmatched. The CDR3 is CASRRTSGPLNEQFF. The DNA of the CDR3 is TGTGCCAGCAGGCGGACTAGCGGGCCCTTAAATGAGCAGTTCTTC.

The chain has TRBV25-1 and TRBJ2-5; D is perhaps TRBD1 (5 bases). From germline, CDR1 is MGHDK and CDR2 SYGVNS. This CDR3 region has 14 residues. Trimming removed 2 bases from V and 2 bases from J, with 9 bases in between. The DNA for the CDR3 is TGTGCCAGCAGTGAAGGGGCGGAACAAGAGACCCAGTACTTC. Its translation is CASSEGAEQETQYF.

This clone was seen only a few times. The J gene is TRBJ1-2, the V gene TRBV29-1; 7 bases agree with TRBD1. Germline CDR1 is SQVTM and CDR2 is ANQGSEA. The ends lost 6 bases at V and 8 bases at J; junction bases unmatched: 9. The CDR3 totals 12 residues. In DNA form, the CDR3 reads TGCAGCGTCGCGGGGCAGGGGGGAGGCTACACCTTC. This codes for CSVAGQGGGYTF.

This clone was seen more than once but under ten times. The chain carries TRBV6-5 and TRBJ2-5; D remains ambiguous. Trimming pared 0 bases from V and 2 bases from J, leaving 7 bases between. The V gene's germline CDR1 is MNHEY and CDR2 SVGAGI. The CDR3 length is 14 residues. CDR3 amino acids: CASSYSEGQETQYF. The CDR3 region has the DNA TGTGCCAGCAGTTACTCGGAAGGACAAGAGACCCAGTACTTC.

The chain carries TRBV29-1 and TRBJ2-5; D is unresolved. The germline V gene encodes CDR1 SQVTM and CDR2 ANQGSEA. This CDR3 is 12 amino acids long. Deletions cut 2 bases from V and 5 bases from J, with 9 bases between. The chain's CDR3 is CSVESLGETQYF. For the CDR3, the DNA is TGCAGCGTTGAAAGTCTAGGGGAGACCCAGTACTTC.

This sequence joins TRBV4-1 and TRBJ2-1; 7 bases match TRBD1. Germline lookup yields CDR1 MGHRA and CDR2 YSYEKL. Trimming removed 1 base from V and 0 bases from J; junction bases left unmatched: 6. The CDR3 totals 17 residues. In nucleotides, the CDR3 is TGCGCCAGCAGCCAAGGGACAGGAAGGAGCTCCTACAATGAGCAGTTCTTC. It encodes CASSQGTGRSSYNEQFF.

The rearrangement links TRBV28 to TRBJ2-5; no reliable D call. Germline CDR1 MDHEN, CDR2 SYDVKM. V gave up 2 bases and J gave up 3 bases, with 19 bases separating them. The CDR3 has 17 residues. The CDR3 protein is CASSLEGLGSAKETQYF. The CDR3 coding sequence is TGTGCCAGCAGTTTAGAAGGGTTGGGGTCGGCCAAAGAGACCCAGTACTTC.